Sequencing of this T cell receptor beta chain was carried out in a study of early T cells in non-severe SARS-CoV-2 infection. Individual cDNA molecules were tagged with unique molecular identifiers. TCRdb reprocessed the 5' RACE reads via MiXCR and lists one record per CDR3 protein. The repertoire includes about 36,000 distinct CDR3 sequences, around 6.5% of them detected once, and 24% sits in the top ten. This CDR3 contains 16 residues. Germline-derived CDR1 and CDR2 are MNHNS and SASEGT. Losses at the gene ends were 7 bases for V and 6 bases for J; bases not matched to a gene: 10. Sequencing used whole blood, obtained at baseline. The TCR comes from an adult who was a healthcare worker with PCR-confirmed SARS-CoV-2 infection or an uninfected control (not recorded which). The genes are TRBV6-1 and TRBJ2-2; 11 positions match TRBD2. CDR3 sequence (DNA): TGTGCCAGCAAAAGGCTAGCGGGAGGTATCGCCGGGGAGCTGTTTTTT. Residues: CASKRLAGGIAGELFF.